This T cell receptor beta chain was recovered during a study of regulatory T cells in long-lasting Graves disease. The wider study: Persistent cases took antithyroid drugs over 5 years and stayed TSH receptor antibody positive.

With regard to this clonotype: Its cognate antigen is unknown.

This CDR3 spans 16 amino acids. Deletions cut 6 bases from V and 0 bases from J, with 17 bases between. Germline V CDR1 and CDR2: GTSNPN, SVGIG (reference sequence). Sample time point: persistent/refractory GD, antithyroid drugs over 5 years with positive TRAb. Isolated PBMC RNA provided the starting material for the TCR library. Recruitment took place at an endocrinology department in Xi'an, China. General study findings and limits: TRBV28, TRBJ1-2 and TRBJ2-5 were segments that persistent disease favored.

Library construction for TCR beta used iRepertoire HTBI primers and Arm-PCR of CDR3 regions. TCRdb processed the multiplex PCR reads anew with MiXCR; each CDR3 protein has one entry. The sample includes around 450,000 distinct CDR3 sequences, about 22% of them seen just once. J is TRBJ1-4 and V is TRBV30; possibly TRBD1 for D (6 bases). The material was peripheral blood mononuclear cells (PBMCs), obtained when the disease was refractory, from a patient treated with antithyroid drugs. The receptor was derived from a female donor with Graves disease. The CDR3 nucleotides read TGTGCCTGTCGTGTCGGACAGAGCGCAACTAATGAAAAACTGTTTTTT. Protein: CACRVGQSATNEKLFF.